A single sample gave rise to the 5 T cell receptor beta chains below, sequenced in a study of glioma-infiltrating T cells. TCR alpha and beta CDR3 regions were amplified from RNA using iRepertoire nested multiplex PCR. TCRdb re-called the multiplex PCR reads through MiXCR, storing one row per CDR3 protein. The profile shows about 140,000 distinct CDR3 sequences, roughly 43% of them singletons. Sequencing used glioma tissue, nonneoplastic brain tissue, or PBMCs (not recorded which). The receptors derive from a human donor with low-grade glioma or glioblastoma, undergoing nonglioma brain surgery, or in good health (not recorded which).

This chain links TRBV6-1 with TRBJ2-1; 9 nucleotides align to TRBD1. After removal of 5 bases from V and 4 bases from J, the junction contained 9 bases not matched to a gene. This CDR3 is 16 amino acids long. The germline V gene has CDR1 MNHNS and CDR2 SASEGT. This CDR3 is CASSYTYGTGYNEQFF. DNA of the CDR3: TGTGCCAGCAGTTATACGTACGGGACAGGGTACAATGAGCAGTTCTTC.

The table lists this clonotype with many counts. The chain employs TRBV6-1 and TRBJ1-6; perhaps TRBD1 as D (5 bases). The germline CDR1 and CDR2 sequences are MNHNS and SASEGT. V lost 8 bases, J lost 9 bases, and 8 bases lay in between. CDR3 size: 11 residues. The CDR3 loop reads CASQGSSPLHF. The CDR3 DNA sequence: TGTGCCAGCCAGGGATCTTCACCCCTCCACTTT.

The chain links TRBV19 to TRBJ2-5; no definite D call. Trimming stripped 3 bases from V and 2 bases from J, with 10 bases between. The CDR3 is made up of 14 amino acids. Germline V CDR1 and CDR2: LNHDA, SQIVND (reference sequence). CDR3 loop: CASSIRYLQETQYF. DNA for the CDR3: TGTGCCAGTAGTATTCGTTACTTACAAGAGACCCAGTACTTC.

Only a few counts were recorded for this clonotype. The V gene is TRBV28, the J gene TRBJ1-5, with 12 bases aligning to TRBD1. CDR1 MDHEN and CDR2 SYDVKM come from the germline V gene. The CDR3 has 15 residues. J was trimmed by 6 bases and V by 9 bases; bases with no gene match: 9. In DNA, the CDR3 is TGTGCCAGGGTAGACGGGACAGGGGGCTCTCAGCCCCAGCATTTT. It codes for CARVDGTGGSQPQHF.

This clonotype was seen repeatedly, ten times or more. The rearrangement links TRBV6-1 to TRBJ2-3; weak D call: TRBD1 (6 bases). Germline V gives CDR1 MNHNS, CDR2 SASEGT. V was clipped by 5 bases and J by 2 bases, with 14 bases between them. This CDR3 region has 15 residues. The CDR3 reads CASSLTGYNTDTQYF. In DNA, the CDR3 is TGTGCCAGCAGTCTGACAGGATATAACACAGATACGCAGTATTTT.